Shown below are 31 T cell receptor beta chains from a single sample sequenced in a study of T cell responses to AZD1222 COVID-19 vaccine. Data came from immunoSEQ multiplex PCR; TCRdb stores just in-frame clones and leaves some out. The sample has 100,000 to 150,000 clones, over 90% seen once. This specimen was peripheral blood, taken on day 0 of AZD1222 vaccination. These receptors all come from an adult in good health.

CDR3 sequence reads: CASSLKGQPQHF. The CDR3 DNA reads as TGTGCCAGCAGCCTAAAGGGTCAGCCCCAGCATTTT. The rearrangement joins TRBV7-2 to TRBJ1-5; D is unclear. The CDR3 is 12 amino acids. The germline V gene encodes CDR1 SGHTA and CDR2 FQGNSA. The V end lost 5 bases, the J end lost 6 bases, and 8 bases lay between the germline ends.

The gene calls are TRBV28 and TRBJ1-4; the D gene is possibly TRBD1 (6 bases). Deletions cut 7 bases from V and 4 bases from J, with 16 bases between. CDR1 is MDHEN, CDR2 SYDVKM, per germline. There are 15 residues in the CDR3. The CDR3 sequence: CASTSRQEFNEKLFF. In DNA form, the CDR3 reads TGTGCCAGCACCTCCAGACAGGAGTTTAATGAAAAACTGTTTTTT.

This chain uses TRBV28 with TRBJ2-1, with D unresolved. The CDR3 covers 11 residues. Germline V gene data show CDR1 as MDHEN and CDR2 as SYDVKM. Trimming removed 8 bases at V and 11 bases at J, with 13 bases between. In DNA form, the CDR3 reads TGTGCCAGCGGAAGCTACCCCCAGCAGTTCTTC. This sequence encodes CASGSYPQQFF.

The CDR3 spells CASSPGLLENEQFF. In DNA form, the CDR3 reads TGTGCCAGCAGCCCGGGACTGCTTGAAAATGAGCAGTTCTTC. J is TRBJ2-1 and V is TRBV11-3, with D tentatively TRBD2 (6 bases). Germline assignment: CDR1 SGHNT and CDR2 YENEEA. V was pared by 5 bases and J by 7 bases, with 15 bases between. The CDR3 loop spans 14 amino acids.

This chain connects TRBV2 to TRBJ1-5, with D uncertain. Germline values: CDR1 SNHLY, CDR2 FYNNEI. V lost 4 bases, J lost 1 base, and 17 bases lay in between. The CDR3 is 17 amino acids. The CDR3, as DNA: TGTGCCAGCAGTGGGGTTTGGGTTGGAGACAGCAATCAGCCCCAGCATTTT. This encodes CASSGVWVGDSNQPQHF. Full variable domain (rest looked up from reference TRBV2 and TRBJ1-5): EPEVTQTPSHQVTQMGQEVILRCVPISNHLYFYWYRQILGQKVEFLVSFYNNEISEKSEIFDDQFSVERPDGSNFTLKIRSTKLEDSAMYFCASSGVWVGDSNQPQHFGDGTRLSIL.

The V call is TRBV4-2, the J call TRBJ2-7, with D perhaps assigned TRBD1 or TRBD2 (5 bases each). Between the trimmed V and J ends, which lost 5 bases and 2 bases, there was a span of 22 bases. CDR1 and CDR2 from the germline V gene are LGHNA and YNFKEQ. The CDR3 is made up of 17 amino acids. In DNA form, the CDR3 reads TGTGCCAGCAGCGCCCCGACAGAGGGACGGATGACCTACGAGCAGTACTTC. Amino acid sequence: CASSAPTEGRMTYEQYF.

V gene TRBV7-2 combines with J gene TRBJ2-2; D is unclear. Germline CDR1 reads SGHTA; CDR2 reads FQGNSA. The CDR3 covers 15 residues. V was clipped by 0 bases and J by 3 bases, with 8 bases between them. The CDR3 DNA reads TGTGCCAGCAGCTTAGCCAGCAGAGACACCGGGGAGCTGTTTTTT. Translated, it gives CASSLASRDTGELFF.

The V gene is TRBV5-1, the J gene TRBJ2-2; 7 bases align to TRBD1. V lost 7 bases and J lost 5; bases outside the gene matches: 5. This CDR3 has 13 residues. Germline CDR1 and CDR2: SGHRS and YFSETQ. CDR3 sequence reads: CASREQGTGELFF. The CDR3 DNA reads TGCGCCAGCCGAGAACAGGGGACCGGGGAGCTGTTTTTT.

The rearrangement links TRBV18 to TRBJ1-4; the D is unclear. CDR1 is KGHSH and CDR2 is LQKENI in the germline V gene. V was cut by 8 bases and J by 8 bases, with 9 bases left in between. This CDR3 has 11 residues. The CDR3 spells CASHGEEKLFF. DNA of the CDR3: TGTGCCAGCCATGGGGAGGAAAAACTGTTTTTT.

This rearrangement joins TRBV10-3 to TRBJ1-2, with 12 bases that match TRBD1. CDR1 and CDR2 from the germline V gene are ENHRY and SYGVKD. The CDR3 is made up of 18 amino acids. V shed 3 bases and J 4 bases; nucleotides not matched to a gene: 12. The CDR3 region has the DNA TGTGCCATCAGTGACCCTGGGACAGGGGGCGGATCTAGCTATGGCTACACCTTC. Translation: CAISDPGTGGGSSYGYTF.

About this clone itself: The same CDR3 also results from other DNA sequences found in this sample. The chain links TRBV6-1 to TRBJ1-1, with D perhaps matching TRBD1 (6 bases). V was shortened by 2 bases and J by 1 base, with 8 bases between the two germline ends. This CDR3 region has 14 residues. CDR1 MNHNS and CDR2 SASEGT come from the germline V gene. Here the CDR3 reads CASSERGGNTEAFF. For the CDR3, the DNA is TGTGCCAGCAGTGAACGAGGGGGGAACACTGAAGCTTTCTTT.

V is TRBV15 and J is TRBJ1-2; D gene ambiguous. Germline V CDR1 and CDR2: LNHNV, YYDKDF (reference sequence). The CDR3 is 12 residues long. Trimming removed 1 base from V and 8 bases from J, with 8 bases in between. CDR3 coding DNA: TGTGCCACCAGCAGAGTCCCCGGCGGCTACACCTTC. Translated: CATSRVPGGYTF.

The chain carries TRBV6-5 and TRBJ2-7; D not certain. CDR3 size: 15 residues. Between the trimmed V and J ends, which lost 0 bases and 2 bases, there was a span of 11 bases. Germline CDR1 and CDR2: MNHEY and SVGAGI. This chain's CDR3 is CASSYSKLKPYEQYF. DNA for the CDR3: TGTGCCAGCAGTTACTCGAAACTCAAACCCTACGAGCAGTACTTC.

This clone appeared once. The CDR3 protein is CASSEYGSSYNEQFF. The CDR3, as DNA: TGTGCCAGCAGTGAATACGGGAGCTCCTACAATGAGCAGTTCTTC. The genes are TRBV6-1 and TRBJ2-1; a weak D match, TRBD2 (6 bases). CDR3 length: 15 residues. The germline gives CDR1 MNHNS, CDR2 SASEGT. Trimming took 2 bases from V and 0 from J, leaving 8 bases between them.

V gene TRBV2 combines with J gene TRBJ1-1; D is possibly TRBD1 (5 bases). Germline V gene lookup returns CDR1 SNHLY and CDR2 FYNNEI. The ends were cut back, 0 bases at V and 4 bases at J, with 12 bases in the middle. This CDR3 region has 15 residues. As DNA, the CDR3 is TGTGCCAGCAGTGAAGCGTGGGGGGGTCGCACTGAAGCTTTCTTT. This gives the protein CASSEAWGGRTEAFF. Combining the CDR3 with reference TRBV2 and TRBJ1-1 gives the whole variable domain EPEVTQTPSHQVTQMGQEVILRCVPISNHLYFYWYRQILGQKVEFLVSFYNNEISEKSEIFDDQFSVERPDGSNFTLKIRSTKLEDSAMYFCASSEAWGGRTEAFFGQGTRLTVV.

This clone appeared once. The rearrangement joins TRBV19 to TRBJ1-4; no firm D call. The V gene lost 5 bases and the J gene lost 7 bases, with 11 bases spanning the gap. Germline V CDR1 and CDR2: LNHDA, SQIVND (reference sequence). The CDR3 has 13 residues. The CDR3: CASSSNAIEKLFF. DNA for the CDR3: TGTGCCAGTAGTTCGAACGCTATTGAAAAACTGTTTTTT.

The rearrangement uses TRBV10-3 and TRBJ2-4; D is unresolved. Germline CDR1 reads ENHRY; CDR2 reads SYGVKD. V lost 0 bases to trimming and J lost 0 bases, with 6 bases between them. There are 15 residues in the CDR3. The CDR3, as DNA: TGTGCCATCAGTGAGTCGCGTACAGCCAAAAACATTCAGTACTTC. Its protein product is CAISESRTAKNIQYF.

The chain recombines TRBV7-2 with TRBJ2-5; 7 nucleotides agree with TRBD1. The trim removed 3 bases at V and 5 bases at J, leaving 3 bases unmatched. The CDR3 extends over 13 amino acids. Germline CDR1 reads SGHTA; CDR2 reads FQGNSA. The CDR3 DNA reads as TGTGCCAGCAGCTTCTCCAGGGGGGAGACCCAGTACTTC. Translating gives CASSFSRGETQYF.

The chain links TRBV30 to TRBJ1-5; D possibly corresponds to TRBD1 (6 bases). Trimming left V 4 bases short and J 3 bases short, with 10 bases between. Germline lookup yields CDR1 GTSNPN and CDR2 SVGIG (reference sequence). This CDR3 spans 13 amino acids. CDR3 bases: TGTGCCTGGACCGACAGGATCAATCAGCCCCAGCATTTT. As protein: CAWTDRINQPQHF.

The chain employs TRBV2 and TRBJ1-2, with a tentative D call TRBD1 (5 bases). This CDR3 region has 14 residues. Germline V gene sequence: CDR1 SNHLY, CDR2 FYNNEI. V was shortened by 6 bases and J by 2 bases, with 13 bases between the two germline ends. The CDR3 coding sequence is TGTGCCAGCAGAGGGGCCAGGGTAAACTATGGCTACACCTTC. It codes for CASRGARVNYGYTF.

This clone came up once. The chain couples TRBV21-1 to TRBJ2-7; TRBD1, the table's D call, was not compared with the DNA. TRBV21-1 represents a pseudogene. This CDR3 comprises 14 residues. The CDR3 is CASSSPGQNYEQYF. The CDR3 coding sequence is TGTGCCAGCAGCTCCCCGGGACAGAACTACGAGCAGTACTTC.

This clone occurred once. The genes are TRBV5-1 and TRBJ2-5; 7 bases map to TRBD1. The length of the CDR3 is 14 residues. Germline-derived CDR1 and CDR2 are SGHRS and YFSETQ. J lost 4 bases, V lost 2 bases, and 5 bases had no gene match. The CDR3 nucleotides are TGCGCCAGCAGCTTACAGGGGTTAGGAGAGACCCAGTACTTC. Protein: CASSLQGLGETQYF.

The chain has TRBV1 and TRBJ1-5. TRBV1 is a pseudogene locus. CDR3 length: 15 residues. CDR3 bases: TGCACCAGCAGCCTGGGTGGAGCTAGCAATCAGCCCCAGCATTTT. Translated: CTSSLGGASNQPQHF.

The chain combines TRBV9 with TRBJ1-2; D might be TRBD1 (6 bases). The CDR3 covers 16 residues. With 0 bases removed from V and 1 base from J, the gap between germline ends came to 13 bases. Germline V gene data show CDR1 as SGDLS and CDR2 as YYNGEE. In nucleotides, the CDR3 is TGTGCCAGCAGCGTAGGATGGGGGGGCGGTAACTATGGCTACACCTTC. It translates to CASSVGWGGGNYGYTF.

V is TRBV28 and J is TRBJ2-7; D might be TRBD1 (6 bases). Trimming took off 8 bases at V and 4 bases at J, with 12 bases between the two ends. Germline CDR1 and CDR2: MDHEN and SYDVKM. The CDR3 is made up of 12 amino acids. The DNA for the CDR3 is TGTGCCAGCTCTGGGGGCTTTTACGAGCAGTACTTC. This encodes CASSGGFYEQYF.

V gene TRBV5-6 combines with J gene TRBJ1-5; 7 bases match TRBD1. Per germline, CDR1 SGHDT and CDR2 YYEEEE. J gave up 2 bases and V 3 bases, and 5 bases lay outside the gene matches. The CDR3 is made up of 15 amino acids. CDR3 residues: CASSSYGTGNQPQHF. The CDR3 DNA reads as TGTGCCAGCAGCTCCTATGGGACAGGCAATCAGCCCCAGCATTTT.

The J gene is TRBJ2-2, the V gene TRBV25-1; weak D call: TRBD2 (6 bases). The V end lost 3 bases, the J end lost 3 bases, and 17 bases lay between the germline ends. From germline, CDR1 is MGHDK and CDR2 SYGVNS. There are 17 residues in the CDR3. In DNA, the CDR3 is TGTGCCAGCAGTGATATAGCGGCAGAGGGTGACACCGGGGAGCTGTTTTTT. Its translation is CASSDIAAEGDTGELFF.

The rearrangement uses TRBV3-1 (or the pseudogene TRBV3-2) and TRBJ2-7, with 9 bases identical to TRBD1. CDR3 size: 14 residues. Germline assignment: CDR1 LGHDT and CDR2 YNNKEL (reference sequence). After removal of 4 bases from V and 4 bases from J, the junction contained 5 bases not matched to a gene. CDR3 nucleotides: TGTGCCAGCAGCCCAGGGACAGGGTGGTACGAGCAGTACTTC. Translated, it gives CASSPGTGWYEQYF.

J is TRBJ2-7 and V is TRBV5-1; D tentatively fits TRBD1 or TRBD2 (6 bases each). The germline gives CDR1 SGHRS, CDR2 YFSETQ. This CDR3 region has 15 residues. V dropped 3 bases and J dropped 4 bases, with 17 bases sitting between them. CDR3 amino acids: CASSSYRDSAYEQYF. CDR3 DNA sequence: TGCGCCAGCAGCTCCTACAGGGACTCGGCTTACGAGCAGTACTTC.

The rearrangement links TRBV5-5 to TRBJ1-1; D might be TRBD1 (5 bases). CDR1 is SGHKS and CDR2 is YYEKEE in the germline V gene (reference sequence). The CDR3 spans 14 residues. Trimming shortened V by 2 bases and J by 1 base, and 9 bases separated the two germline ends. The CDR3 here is CASSFEGWNTEAFF. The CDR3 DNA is TGTGCCAGCAGCTTTGAGGGGTGGAACACTGAAGCTTTCTTT. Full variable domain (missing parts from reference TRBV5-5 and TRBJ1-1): DAGVTQSPTHLIKTRGQQVTLRCSPISGHKSVSWYQQVLGQGPQFIFQYYEKEERGRGNFPDRFSARQFPNYSSELNVNALLLGDSALYLCASSFEGWNTEAFFGQGTRLTVV.

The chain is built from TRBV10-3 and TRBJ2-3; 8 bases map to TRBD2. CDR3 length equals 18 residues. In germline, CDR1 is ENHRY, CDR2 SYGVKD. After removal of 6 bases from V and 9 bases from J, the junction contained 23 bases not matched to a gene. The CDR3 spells CAIREEHSGGLRGGTQYF. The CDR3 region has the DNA TGTGCCATCAGAGAAGAGCACTCCGGCGGACTCCGGGGGGGAACGCAGTATTTT.